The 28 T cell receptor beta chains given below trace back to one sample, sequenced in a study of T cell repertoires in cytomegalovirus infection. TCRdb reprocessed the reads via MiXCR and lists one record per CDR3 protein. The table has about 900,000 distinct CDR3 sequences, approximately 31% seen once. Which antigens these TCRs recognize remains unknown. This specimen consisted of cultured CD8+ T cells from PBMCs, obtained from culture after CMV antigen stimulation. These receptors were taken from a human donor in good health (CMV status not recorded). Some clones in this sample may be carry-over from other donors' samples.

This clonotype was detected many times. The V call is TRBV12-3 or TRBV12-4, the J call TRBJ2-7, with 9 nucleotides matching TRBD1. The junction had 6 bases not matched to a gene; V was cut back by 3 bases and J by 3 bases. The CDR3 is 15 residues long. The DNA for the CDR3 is TGTGCCAGCAGTTTCCACCGGGACAGGGTCTACGAGCAGTACTTC. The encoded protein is CASSFHRDRVYEQYF.

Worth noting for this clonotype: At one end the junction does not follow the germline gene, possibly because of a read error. CDR3 DNA: TGCGCCAACAGCTTGGCCCCAGCGGGGGGGCGGCGCACAGATACGCAGTATTTT. Translation gives CANSLAPAGGRRTDTQYF. The J gene is TRBJ2-3, the V gene TRBV5-1; TRBD2 matches at 10 bases. Per germline, CDR1 SGHRS and CDR2 YFSETQ. This CDR3 is built from 18 residues.

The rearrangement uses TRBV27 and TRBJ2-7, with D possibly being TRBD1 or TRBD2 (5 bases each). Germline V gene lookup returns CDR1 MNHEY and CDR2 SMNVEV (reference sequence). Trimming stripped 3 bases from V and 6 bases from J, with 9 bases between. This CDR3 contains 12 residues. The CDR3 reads CASSFFGGEQYF. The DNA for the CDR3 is TGTGCCAGCAGTTTTTTTGGGGGCGAGCAGTACTTC.

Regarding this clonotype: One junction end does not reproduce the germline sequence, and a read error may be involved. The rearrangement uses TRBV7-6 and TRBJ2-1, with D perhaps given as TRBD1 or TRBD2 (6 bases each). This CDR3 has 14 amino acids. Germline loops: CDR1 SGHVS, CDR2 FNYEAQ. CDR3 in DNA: TGTGCTAGCAGCTTAAACTGGGGGGCAAATGAGCAGTTCTTC. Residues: CASSLNWGANEQFF.

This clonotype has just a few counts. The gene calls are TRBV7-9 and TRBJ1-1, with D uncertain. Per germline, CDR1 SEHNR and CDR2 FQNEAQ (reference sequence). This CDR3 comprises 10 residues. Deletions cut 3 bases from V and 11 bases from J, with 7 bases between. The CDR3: CASSFPPAFF. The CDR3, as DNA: TGTGCCAGCAGCTTTCCTCCTGCTTTCTTT.

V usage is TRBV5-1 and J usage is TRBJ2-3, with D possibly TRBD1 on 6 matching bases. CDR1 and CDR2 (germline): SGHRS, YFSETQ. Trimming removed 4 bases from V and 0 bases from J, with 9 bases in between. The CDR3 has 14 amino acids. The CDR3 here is CASSTGQSTDTQYF. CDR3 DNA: TGCGCCAGCAGCACTGGACAGAGCACAGATACGCAGTATTTT.

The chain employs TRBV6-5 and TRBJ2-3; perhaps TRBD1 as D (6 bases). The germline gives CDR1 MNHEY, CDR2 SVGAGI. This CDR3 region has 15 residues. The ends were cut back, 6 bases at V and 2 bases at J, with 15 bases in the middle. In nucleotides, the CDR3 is TGTGCCAGCAGCTTCCGGGGACACCTCACAGATACGCAGTATTTT. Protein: CASSFRGHLTDTQYF.

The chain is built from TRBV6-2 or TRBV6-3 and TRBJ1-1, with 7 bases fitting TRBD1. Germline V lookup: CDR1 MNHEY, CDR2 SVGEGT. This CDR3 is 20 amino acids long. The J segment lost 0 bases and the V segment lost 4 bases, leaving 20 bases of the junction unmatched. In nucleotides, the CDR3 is TGTGCCAGCAGTTTCTTATTCGAGGAACAGGGGAAACAGATGAACACTGAAGCTTTCTTT. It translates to CASSFLFEEQGKQMNTEAFF.

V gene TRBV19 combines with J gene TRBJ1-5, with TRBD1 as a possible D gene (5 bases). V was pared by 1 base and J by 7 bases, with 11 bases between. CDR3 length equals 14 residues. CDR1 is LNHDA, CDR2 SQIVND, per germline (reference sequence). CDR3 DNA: TGTGCCAGTAGTATAGTTGCGGGGGGACAGCCCCAGCATTTT. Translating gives CASSIVAGGQPQHF.

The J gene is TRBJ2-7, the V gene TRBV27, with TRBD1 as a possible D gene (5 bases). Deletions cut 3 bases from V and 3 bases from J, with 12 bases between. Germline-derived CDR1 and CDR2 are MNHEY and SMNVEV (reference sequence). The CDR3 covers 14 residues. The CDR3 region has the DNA TGTGCCAGCAGTTTTGGGGCGTGGGGCTACGAGCAGTACTTC. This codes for CASSFGAWGYEQYF.

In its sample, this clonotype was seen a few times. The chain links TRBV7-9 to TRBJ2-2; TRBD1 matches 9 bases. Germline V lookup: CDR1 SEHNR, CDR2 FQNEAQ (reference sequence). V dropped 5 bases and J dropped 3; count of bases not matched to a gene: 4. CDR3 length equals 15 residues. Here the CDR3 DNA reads TGTGCCAGCAGCCAGGACAGGGGCTACACCGGGGAGCTGTTTTTT. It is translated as CASSQDRGYTGELFF.

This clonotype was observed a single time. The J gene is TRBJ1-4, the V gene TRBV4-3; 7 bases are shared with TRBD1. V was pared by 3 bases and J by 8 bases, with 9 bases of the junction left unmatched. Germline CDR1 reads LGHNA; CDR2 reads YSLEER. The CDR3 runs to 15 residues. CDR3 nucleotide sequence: TGCGCCAGCAGCCAGGACAAGACAGGGTACGAAAAACTGTTTTTT. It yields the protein CASSQDKTGYEKLFF.

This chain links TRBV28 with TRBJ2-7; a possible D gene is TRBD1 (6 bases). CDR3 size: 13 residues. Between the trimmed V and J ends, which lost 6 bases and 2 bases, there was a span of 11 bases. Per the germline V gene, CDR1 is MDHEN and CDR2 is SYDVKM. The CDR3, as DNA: TGTGCCAGCAGAACTACAGGGACCTACGAGCAGTACGTC. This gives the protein CASRTTGTYEQYV.

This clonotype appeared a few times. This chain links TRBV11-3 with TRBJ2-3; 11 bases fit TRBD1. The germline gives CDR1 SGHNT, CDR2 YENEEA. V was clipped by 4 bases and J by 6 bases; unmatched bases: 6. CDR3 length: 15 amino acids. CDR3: CASSSGQGAVDTQYF. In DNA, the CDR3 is TGTGCCAGCAGCTCTGGACAGGGGGCTGTGGATACGCAGTATTTT.

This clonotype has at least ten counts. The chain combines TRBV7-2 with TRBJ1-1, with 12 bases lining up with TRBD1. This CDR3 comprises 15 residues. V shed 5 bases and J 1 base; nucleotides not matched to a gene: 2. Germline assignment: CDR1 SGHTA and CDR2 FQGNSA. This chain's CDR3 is CASSAGQGANTEAFF. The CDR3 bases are TGTGCCAGCAGCGCGGGACAGGGGGCGAACACTGAAGCTTTCTTT. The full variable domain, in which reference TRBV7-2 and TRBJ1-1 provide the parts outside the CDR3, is GAGVSQSPSNKVTEKGKDVELRCDPISGHTALYWYRQSLGQGLEFLIYFQGNSAPDKSGLPSDRFSAERTGGSVSTLTIQRTQQEDSAVYLCASSAGQGANTEAFFGQGTRLTVV.

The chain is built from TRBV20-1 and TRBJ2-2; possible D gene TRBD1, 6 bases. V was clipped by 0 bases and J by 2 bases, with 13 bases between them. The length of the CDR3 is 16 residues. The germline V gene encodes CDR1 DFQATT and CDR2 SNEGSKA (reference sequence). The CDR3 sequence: CSARDDRSANTGELFF. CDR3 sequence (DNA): TGCAGTGCTAGAGACGACAGGAGTGCAAACACCGGGGAGCTGTTTTTT.

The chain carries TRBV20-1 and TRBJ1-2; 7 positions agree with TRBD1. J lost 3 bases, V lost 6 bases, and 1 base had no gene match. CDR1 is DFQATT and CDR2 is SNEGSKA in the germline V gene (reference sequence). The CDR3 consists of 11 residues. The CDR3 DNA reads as TGCAGTGCCAGGGGGGACTATGGCTACACCTTC. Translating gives CSARGDYGYTF.

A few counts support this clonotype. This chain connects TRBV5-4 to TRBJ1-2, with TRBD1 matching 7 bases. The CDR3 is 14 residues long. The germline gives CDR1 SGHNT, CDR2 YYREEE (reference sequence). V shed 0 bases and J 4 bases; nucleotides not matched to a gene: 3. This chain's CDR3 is CASSLEDRIYGYTF. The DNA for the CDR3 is TGTGCCAGCAGCTTGGAGGACAGGATCTATGGCTACACCTTC.

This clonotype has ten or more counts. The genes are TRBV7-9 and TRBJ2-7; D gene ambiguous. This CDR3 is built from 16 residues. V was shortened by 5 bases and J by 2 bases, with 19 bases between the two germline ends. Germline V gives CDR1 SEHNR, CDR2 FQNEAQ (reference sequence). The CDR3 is CASSALTSVGPYEQYF. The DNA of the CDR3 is TGTGCCAGCAGCGCCTTGACATCCGTGGGTCCCTACGAGCAGTACTTC.

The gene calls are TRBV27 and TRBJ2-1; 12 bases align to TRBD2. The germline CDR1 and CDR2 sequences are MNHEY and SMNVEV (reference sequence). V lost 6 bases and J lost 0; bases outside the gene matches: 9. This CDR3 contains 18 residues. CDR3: CASSRTGLAGLSYNEQFF. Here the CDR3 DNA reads TGTGCCAGCAGCCGGACAGGACTAGCGGGGCTCTCCTACAATGAGCAGTTCTTC.

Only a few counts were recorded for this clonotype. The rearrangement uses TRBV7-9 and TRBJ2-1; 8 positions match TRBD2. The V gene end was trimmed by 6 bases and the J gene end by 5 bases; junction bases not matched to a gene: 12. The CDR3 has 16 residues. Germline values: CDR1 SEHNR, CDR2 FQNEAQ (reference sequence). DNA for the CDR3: TGTGCCAGCAGGGTAGAAACGGGGGGGGCCCACAATGAGCAGTTCTTC. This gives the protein CASRVETGGAHNEQFF.

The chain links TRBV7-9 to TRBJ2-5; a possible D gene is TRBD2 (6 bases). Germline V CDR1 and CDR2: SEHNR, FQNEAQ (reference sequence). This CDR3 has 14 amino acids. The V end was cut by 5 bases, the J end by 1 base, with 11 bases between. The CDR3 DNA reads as TGTGCCAGCAGCGCGGAGGGTTTCCAAGAGACCCAGTACTTC. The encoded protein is CASSAEGFQETQYF.

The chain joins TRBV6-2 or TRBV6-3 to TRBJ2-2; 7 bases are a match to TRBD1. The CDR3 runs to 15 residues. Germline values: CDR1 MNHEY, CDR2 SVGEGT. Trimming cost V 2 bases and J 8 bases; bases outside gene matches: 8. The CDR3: CASSYAEGALGELFF. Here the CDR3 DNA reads TGTGCCAGCAGTTACGCCGAGGGGGCGCTTGGGGAGCTGTTTTTT.

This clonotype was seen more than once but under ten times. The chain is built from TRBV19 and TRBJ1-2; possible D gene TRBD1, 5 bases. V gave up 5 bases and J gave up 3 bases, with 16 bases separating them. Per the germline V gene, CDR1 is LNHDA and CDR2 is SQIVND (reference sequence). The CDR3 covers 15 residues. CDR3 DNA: TGTGCCAGTAGTTCCTGGGAGGACATGCACTATGGCTACACCTTC. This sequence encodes CASSSWEDMHYGYTF.

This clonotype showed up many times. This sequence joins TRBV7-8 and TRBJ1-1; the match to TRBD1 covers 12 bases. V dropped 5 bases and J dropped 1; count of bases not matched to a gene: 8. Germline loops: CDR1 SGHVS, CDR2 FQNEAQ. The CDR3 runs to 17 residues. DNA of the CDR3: TGTGCCAGCAGCACGCACCGGGACAGGGGGCGGAACACTGAAGCTTTCTTT. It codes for CASSTHRDRGRNTEAFF.

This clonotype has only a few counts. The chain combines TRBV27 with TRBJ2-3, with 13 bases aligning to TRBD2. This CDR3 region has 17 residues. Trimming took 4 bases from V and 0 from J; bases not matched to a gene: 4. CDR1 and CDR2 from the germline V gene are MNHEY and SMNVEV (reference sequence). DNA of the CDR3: TGTGCCAGCAGTTCCCCGGGACTAGCGGGGAGCACAGATACGCAGTATTTT. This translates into CASSSPGLAGSTDTQYF.

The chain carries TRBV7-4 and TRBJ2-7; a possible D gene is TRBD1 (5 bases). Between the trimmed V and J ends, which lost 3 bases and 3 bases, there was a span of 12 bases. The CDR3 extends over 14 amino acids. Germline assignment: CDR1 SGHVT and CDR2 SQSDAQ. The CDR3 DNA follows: TGTGCCAGCAGCTTTTCCCTTACAGGCTACGAGCAGTACTTC. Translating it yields CASSFSLTGYEQYF. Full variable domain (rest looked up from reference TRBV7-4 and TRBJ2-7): GAGVSQSPRYKVAKRGRDVALRCDSISGHVTLYWYRQTLGQGSEVLTYSQSDAQRDKSGRPSGRFSAERPERSVSTLKIQRTEQGDSAVYLCASSFSLTGYEQYFGPGTRLTVT.

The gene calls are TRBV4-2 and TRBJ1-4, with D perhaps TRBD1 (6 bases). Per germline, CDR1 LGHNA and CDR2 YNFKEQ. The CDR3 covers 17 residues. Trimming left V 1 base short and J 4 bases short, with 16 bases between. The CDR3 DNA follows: TGTGCCAGCAGCCAAGCGCAAAACGGACAGCTTAATGAAAAACTGTTTTTT. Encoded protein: CASSQAQNGQLNEKLFF.